This section outlines one T cell receptor (beta chain) sequence together with its context. Its antigen is still unknown. These data are taken from a study of human T cells and chemical hapten exposure. Study-wide context: Slight volume differences across pooled libraries mainly accounted for varying per-sample TCR yields.

TCRdb processed the 5' RACE reads anew with MiXCR; each CDR3 protein has one entry. The repertoire holds under 85,000 distinct CDR3 sequences, with under 10% as singletons. The template was total RNA from unfractionated whole blood. Study-wide points: DPC sensitization produced no change in TCRs with frequency above 1 in 1000.

This receptor was obtained from a male donor in good health.

The CDR3 reads CATLDRGAEAFF. The CDR3 DNA follows: TGTGCCACATTAGACAGGGGGGCTGAAGCTTTCTTT. This rearrangement joins TRBV2 to TRBJ1-1; the match to TRBD1 covers 9 bases. CDR1 is SNHLY, CDR2 FYNNEI, per germline. The CDR3 sequence is 12 residues long. Losses at the gene ends were 10 bases for V and 6 bases for J; bases not matched to a gene: 6.